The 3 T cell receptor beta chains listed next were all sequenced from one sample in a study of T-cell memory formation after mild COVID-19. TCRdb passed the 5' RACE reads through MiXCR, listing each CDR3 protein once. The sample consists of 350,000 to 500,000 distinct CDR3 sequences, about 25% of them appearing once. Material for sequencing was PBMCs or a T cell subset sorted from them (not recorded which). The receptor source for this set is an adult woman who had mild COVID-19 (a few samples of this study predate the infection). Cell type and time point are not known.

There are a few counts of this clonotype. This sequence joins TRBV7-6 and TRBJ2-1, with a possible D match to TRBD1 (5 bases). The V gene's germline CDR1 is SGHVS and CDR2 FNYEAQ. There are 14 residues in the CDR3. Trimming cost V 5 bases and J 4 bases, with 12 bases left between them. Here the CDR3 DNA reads TGTGCCAGCAGCCGAGTCCAGGGATACAATGAGCAGTTCTTC. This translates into CASSRVQGYNEQFF.

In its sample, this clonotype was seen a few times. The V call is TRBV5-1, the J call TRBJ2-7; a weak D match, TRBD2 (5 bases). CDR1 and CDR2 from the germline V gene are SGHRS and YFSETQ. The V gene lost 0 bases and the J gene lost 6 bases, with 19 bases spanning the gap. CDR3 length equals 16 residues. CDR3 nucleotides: TGCGCCAGCAGCTTGGAGCCAGAGGGCCCCCTTACCGAGCAGTACTTC. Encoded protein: CASSLEPEGPLTEQYF. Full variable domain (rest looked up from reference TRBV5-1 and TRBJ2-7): KAGVTQTPRYLIKTRGQQVTLSCSPISGHRSVSWYQQTPGQGLQFLFEYFSETQRNKGNFPGRFSGRQFSNSRSEMNVSTLELGDSALYLCASSLEPEGPLTEQYFGPGTRLTVT.

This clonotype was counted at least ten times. The DNA of the CDR3 is TGTGCCACCAGCAGGATGGAGACTGAAGCTTTCTTT. Protein product: CATSRMETEAFF. This chain joins TRBV15 and TRBJ1-1; D ambiguous. The CDR3 covers 12 residues. Trimming shortened V by 3 bases and J by 5 bases, and 7 bases separated the two germline ends. Per germline, CDR1 LNHNV and CDR2 YYDKDF (reference sequence).